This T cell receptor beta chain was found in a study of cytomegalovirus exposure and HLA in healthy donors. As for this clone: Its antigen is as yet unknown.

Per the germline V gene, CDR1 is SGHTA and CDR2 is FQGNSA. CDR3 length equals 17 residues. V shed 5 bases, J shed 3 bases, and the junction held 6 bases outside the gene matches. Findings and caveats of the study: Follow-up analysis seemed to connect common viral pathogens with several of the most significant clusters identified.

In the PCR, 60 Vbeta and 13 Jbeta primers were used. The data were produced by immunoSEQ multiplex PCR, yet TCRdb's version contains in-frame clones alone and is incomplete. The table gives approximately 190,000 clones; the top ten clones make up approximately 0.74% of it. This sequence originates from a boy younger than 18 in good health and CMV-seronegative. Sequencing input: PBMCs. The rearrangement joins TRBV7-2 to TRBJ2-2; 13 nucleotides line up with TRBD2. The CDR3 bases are TGTGCCAGCAGCCCCGGACTAGCGGGGGCCTACACCGGGGAGCTGTTTTTT. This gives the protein CASSPGLAGAYTGELFF.